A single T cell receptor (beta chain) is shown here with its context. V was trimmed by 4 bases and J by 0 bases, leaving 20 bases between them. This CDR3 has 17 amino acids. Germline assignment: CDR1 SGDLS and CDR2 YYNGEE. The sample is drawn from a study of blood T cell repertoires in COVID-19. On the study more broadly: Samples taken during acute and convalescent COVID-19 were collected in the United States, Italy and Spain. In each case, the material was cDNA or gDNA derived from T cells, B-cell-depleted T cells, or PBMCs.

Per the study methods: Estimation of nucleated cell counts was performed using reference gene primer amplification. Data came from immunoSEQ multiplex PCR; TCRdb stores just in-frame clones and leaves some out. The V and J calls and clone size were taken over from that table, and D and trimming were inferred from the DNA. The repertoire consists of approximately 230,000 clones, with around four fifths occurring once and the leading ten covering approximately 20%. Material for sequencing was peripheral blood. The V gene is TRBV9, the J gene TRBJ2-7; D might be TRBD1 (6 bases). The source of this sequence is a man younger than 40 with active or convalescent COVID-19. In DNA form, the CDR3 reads TGTGCCAGCAGCCCACCACTAGGGGGAAAAGGCTCCTACGAGCAGTACTTC. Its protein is CASSPPLGGKGSYEQYF.